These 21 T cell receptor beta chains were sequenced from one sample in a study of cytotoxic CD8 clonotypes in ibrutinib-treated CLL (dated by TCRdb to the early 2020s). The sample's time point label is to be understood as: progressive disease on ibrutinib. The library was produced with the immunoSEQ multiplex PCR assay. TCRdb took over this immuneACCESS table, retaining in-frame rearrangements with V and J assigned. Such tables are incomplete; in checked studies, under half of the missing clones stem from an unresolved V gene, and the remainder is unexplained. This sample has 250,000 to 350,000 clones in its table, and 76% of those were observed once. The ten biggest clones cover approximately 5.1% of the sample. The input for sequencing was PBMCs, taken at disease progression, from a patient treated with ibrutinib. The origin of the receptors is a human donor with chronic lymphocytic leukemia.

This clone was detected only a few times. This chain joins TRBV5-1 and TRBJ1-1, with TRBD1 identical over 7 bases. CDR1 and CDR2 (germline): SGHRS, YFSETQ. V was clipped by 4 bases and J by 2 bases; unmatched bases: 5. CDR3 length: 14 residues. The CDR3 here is CASSPNRGNTEAFF. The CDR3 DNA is TGCGCCAGCAGCCCGAACAGGGGAAACACTGAAGCTTTCTTT.

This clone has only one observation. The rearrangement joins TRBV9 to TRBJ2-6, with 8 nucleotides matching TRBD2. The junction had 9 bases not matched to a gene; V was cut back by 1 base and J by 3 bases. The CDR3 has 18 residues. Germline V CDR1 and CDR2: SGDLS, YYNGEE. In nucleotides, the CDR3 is TGTGCCAGCAGCGTAACCAGCGGGGGCAAGTTTGGGGCCAACGTCCTGACTTTC. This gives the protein CASSVTSGGKFGANVLTF.

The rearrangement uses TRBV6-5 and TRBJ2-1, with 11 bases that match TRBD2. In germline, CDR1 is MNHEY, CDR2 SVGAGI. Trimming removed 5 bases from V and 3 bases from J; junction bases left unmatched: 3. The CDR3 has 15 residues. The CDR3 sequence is CASSPLAGGYNEQFF. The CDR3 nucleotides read TGTGCCAGCAGTCCCCTAGCGGGAGGCTACAATGAGCAGTTCTTC.

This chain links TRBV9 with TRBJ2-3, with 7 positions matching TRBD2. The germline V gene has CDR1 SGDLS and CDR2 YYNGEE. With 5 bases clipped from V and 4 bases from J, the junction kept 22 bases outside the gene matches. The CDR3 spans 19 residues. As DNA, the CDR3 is TGTGCCAGCAGACCACGCATTCACCCCGGCGGGGGAAGCCCAGATACGCAGTATTTT. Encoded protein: CASRPRIHPGGGSPDTQYF.

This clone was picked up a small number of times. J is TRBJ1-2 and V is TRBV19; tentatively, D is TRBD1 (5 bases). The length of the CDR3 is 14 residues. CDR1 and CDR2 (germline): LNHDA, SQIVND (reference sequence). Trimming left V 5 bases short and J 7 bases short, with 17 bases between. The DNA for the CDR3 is TGTGCCAGTAGTTTGACAGCTATACCCGCTGGCTACACCTTC. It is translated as CASSLTAIPAGYTF.

This CDR3 is CASNLGHRGAEQYF. The CDR3 DNA is TGTGCCAGCAACCTTGGACACAGGGGCGCCGAGCAGTACTTC. The chain links TRBV7-2 to TRBJ2-7, with 7 bases fitting TRBD1. Germline CDR1 and CDR2: SGHTA and FQGNSA. V shed 7 bases, J shed 6 bases, and the junction held 12 bases outside the gene matches. The CDR3 has 14 residues.

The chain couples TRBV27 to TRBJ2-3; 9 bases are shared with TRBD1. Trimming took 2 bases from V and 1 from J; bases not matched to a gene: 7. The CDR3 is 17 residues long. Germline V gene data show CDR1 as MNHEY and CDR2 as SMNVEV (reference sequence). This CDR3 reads CASSLAGQGRGTDTQYF. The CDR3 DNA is TGTGCCAGCAGTTTAGCAGGACAGGGGAGGGGCACAGATACGCAGTATTTT.

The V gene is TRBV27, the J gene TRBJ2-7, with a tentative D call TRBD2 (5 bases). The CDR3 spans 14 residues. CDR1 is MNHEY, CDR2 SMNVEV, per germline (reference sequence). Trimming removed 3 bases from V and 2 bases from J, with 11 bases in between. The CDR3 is CASSLGGQAYEQYF. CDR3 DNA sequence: TGTGCCAGCAGTTTGGGCGGGCAGGCCTACGAGCAGTACTTC.

CDR3 loop: CASSPRGDRGYEQYF. The CDR3 DNA is TGTGCCAGCTCACCAAGGGGGGACAGGGGGTACGAGCAGTACTTC. The V and J genes are TRBV18 and TRBJ2-7, with 11 bases matching TRBD1. Germline CDR1 KGHSH, CDR2 LQKENI. After removal of 2 bases from V and 4 bases from J, the junction contained 4 bases not matched to a gene. This CDR3 comprises 15 residues.

As DNA, the CDR3 is TGTGCCAGCACCGGACAGGAAACTTACAATGAGCAGTTCTTC. This codes for CASTGQETYNEQFF. This chain joins TRBV7-8 and TRBJ2-1; TRBD1 aligns across 7 bases. Per germline, CDR1 SGHVS and CDR2 FQNEAQ. After removal of 7 bases from V and 4 bases from J, the junction contained 7 bases not matched to a gene. This CDR3 comprises 14 residues.

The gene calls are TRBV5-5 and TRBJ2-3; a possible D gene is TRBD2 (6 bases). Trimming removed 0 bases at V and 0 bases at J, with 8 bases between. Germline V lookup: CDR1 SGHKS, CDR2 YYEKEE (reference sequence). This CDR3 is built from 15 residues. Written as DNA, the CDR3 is TGTGCCAGCAGCTTGGGCGGGGCCAGCACAGATACGCAGTATTTT. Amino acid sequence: CASSLGGASTDTQYF.

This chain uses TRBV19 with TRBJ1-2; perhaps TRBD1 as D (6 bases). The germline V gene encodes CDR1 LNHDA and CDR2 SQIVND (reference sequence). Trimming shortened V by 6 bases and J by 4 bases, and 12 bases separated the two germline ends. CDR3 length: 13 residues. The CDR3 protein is CASRWGGRYGYTF. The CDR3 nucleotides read TGTGCCAGTAGATGGGGGGGCCGCTATGGCTACACCTTC.

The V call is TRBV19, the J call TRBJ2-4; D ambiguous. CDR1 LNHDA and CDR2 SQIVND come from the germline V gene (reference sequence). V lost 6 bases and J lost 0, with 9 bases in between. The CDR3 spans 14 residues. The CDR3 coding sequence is TGTGCCAGTAGCCAGAATTTAGCCAAAAACATTCAGTACTTC. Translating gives CASSQNLAKNIQYF.

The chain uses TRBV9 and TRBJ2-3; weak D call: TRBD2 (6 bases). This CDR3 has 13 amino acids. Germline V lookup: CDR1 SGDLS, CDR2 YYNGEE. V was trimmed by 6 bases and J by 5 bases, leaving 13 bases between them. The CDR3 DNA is TGTGCCAGCATTTGGCTAGCGCGAGATACGCAGTATTTT. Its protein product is CASIWLARDTQYF. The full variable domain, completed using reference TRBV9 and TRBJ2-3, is DSGVTQTPKHLITATGQRVTLRCSPRSGDLSVYWYQQSLDQGLQFLIQYYNGEERAKGNILERFSAQQFPDLHSELNLSSLELGDSALYFCASIWLARDTQYFGPGTRLTVL.

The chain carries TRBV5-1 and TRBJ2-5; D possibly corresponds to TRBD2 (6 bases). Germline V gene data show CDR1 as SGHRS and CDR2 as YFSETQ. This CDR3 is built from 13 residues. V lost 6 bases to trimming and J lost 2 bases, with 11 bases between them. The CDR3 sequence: CASTRDLQETQYF. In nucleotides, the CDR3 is TGCGCCAGCACCCGGGACTTGCAAGAGACCCAGTACTTC.

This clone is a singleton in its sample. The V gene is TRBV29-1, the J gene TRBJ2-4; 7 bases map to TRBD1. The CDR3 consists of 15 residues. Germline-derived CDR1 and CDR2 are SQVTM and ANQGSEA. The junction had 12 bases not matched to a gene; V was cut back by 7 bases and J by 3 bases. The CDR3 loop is CSAWDSVSGKNIQYF. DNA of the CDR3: TGCAGCGCCTGGGACAGTGTGAGTGGCAAAAACATTCAGTACTTC.

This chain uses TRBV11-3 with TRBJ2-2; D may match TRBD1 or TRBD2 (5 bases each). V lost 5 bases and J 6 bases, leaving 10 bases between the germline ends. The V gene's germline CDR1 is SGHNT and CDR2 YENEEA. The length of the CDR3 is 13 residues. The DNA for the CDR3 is TGTGCCAGCAGCCAAAGGGACCCCGGGGAGCTGTTTTTT. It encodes CASSQRDPGELFF.

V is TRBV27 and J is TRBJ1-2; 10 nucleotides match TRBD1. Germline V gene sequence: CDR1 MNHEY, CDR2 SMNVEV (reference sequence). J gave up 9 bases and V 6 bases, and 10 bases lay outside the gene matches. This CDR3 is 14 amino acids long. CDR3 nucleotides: TGTGCCAGCAGGCGCACCGGGACAGGGGACAGCTACACCTTC. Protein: CASRRTGTGDSYTF.

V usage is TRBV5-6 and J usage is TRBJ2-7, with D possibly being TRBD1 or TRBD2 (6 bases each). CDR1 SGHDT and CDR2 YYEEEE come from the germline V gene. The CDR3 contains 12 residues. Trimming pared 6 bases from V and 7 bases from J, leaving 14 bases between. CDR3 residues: CASKSGAREQYF. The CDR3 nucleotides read TGTGCCAGCAAATCGGGGGCTAGGGAGCAGTACTTC.

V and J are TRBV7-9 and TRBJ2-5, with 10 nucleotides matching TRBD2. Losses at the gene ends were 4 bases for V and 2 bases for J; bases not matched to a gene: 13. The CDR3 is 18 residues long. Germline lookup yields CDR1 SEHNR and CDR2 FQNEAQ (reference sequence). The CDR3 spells CASSYGWEASGRQETQYF. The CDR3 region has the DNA TGTGCCAGCAGCTATGGCTGGGAGGCTAGCGGGAGACAAGAGACCCAGTACTTC.

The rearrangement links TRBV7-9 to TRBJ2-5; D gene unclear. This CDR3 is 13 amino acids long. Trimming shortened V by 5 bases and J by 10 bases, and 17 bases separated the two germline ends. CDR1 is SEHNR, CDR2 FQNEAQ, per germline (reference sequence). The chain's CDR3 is CASSPPGRPGQYF. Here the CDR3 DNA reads TGTGCCAGCAGCCCCCCGGGCCGACCGGGCCAGTACTTC.